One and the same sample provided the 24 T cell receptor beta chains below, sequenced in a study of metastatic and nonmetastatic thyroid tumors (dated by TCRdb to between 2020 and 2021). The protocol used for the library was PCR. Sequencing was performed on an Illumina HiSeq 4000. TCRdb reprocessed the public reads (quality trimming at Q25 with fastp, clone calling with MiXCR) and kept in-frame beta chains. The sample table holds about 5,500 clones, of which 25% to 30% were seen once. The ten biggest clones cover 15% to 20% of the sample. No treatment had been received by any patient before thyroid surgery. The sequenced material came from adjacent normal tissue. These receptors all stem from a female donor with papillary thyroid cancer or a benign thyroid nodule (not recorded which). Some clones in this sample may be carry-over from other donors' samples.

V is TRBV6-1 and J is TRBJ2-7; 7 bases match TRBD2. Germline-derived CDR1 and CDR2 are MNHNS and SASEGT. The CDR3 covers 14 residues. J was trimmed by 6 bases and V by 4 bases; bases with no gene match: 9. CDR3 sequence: CASSGGRASGEQYF. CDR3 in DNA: TGTGCCAGCAGTGGGGGGAGGGCCTCGGGCGAGCAGTACTTC.

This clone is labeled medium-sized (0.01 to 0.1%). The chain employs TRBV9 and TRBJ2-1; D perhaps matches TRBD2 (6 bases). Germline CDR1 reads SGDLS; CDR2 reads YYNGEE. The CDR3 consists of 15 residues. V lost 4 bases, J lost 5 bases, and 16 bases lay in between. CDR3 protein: CASSPAGLADNEQFF. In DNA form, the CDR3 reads TGTGCCAGCAGCCCCGCGGGGCTAGCAGACAATGAGCAGTTCTTC. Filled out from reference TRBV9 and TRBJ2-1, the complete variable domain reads DSGVTQTPKHLITATGQRVTLRCSPRSGDLSVYWYQQSLDQGLQFLIQYYNGEERAKGNILERFSAQQFPDLHSELNLSSLELGDSALYFCASSPAGLADNEQFFGPGTRLTVL.

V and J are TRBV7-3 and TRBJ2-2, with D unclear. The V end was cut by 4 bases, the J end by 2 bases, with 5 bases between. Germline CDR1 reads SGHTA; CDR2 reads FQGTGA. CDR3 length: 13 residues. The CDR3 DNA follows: TGTGCCAGCAGCTCCGGCAACACCGGGGAGCTGTTTTTT. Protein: CASSSGNTGELFF.

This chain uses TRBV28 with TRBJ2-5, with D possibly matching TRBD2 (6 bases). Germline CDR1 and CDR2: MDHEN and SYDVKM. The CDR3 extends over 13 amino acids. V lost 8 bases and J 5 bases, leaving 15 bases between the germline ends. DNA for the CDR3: TGTGCCAGCGTAAAGACTAGTCTGGAGACCCAGTACTTC. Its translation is CASVKTSLETQYF.

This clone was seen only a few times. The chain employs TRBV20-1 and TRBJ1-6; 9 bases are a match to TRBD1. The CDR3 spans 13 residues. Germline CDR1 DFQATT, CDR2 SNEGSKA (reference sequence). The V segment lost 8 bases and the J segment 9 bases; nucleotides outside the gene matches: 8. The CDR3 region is CSSKTGGSSPLHF. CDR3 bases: TGCAGTTCTAAGACAGGGGGATCTTCACCCCTCCACTTT.

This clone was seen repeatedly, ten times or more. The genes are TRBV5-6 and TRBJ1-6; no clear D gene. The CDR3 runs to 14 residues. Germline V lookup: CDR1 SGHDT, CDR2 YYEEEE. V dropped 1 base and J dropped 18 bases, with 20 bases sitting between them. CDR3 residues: CASSLTTAGIITHF. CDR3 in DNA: TGTGCCAGCAGCTTGACCACCGCGGGGATAATCACCCACTTT.

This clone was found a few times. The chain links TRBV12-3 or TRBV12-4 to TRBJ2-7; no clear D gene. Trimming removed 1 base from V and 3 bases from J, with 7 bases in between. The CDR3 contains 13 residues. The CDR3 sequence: CASSLGQFYEQYF. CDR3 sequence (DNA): TGTGCCAGCAGTTTAGGGCAGTTCTACGAGCAGTACTTC.

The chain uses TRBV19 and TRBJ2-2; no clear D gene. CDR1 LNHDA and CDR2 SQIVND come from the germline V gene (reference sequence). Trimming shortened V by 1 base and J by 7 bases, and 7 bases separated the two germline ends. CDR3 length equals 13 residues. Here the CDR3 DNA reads TGTGCCAGTAGTATAGGCGTACACGGGGAGCTGTTTTTT. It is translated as CASSIGVHGELFF. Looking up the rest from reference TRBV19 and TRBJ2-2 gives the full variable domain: DGGITQSPKYLFRKEGQNVTLSCEQNLNHDAMYWYRQDPGQGLRLIYYSQIVNDFQKGDIAEGYSVSREKKESFPLTVTSAQKNPTAFYLCASSIGVHGELFFGEGSRLTVL.

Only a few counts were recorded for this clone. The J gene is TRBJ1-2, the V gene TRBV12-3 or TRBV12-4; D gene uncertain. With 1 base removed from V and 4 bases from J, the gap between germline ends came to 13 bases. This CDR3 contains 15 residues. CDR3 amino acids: CASSLEGSKGYGYTF. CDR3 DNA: TGTGCCAGCAGTTTAGAGGGCTCGAAGGGCTATGGCTACACCTTC.

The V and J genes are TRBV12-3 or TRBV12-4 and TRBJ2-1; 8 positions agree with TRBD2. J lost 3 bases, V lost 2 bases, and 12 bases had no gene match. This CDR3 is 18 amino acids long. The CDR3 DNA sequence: TGTGCCAGCAGTTTACAGTTCCCGCGACTAGCGAGCTACAATGAGCAGTTCTTC. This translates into CASSLQFPRLASYNEQFF.

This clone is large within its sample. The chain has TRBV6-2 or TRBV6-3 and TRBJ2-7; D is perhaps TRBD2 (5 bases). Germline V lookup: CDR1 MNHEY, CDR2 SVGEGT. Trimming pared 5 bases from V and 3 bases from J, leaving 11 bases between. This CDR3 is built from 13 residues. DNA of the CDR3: TGTGCCAGCAGTAGGACGGGGAACTACGAGCAGTACTTC. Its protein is CASSRTGNYEQYF.

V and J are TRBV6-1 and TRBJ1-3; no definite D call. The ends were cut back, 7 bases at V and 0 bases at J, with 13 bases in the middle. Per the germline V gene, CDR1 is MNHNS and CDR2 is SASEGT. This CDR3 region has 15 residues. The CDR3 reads CASKLDRSSGNTIYF. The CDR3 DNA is TGTGCCAGCAAGCTGGACCGGAGCTCTGGAAACACCATATATTTT.

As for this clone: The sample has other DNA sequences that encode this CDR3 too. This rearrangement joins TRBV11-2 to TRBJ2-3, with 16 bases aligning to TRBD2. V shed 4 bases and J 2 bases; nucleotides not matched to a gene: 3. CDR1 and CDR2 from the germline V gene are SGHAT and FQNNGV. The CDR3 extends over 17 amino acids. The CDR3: CASSSGLAGGDTDTQYF. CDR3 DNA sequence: TGTGCCAGCAGCTCGGGACTAGCGGGGGGGGACACAGATACGCAGTATTTT.

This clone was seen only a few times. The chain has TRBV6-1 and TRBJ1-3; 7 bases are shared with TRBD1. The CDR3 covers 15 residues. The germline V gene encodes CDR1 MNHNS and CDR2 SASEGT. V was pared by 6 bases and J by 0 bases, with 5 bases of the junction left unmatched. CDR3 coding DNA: TGTGCCAGCAGCCAACAGGGGTTCTCTGGAAACACCATATATTTT. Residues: CASSQQGFSGNTIYF.

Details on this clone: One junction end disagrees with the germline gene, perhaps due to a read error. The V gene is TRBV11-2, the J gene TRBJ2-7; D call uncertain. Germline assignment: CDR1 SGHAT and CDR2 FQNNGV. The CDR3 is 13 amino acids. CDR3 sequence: CASSIDIIYEQYF. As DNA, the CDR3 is TGTGCCAGCAGCATAGACATTATCTACGAGCAGTACTTC.

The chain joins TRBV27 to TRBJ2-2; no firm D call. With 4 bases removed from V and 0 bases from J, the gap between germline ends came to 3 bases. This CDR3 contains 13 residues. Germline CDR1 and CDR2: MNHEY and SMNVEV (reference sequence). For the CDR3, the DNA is TGTGCCAGCAGTTACCCGAACACCGGGGAGCTGTTTTTT. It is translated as CASSYPNTGELFF.

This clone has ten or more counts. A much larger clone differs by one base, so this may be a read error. The CDR3 is CAGSYPEGEVYEQYF. In nucleotides, the CDR3 is TGTGCCGGCAGCTACCCCGAGGGGGAAGTTTACGAGCAGTACTTC. The V and J genes are TRBV6-2 or TRBV6-3 and TRBJ2-7; D is possibly TRBD1 (6 bases). CDR3 length: 15 amino acids. Germline V gene lookup returns CDR1 MNHEY and CDR2 SVGEGT.

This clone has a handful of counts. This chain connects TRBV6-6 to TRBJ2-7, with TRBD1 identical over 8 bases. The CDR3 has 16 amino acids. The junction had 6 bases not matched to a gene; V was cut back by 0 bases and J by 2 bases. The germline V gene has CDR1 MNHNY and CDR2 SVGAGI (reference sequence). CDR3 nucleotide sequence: TGTGCCAGCAGTTACTCGAGGTTGGACAGGGCCTACGAGCAGTACTTC. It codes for CASSYSRLDRAYEQYF.

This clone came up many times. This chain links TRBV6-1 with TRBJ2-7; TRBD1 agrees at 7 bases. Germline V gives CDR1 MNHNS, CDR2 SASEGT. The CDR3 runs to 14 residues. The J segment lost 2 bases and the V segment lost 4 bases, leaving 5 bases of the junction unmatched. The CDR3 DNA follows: TGTGCCAGCAGTGCGACAGGGAACCCCTACGAGCAGTACTTC. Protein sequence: CASSATGNPYEQYF.

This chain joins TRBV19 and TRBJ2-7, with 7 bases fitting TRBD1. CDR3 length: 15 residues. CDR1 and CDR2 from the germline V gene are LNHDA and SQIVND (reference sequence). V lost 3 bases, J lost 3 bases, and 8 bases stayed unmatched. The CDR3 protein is CASSMKTGAYYEQYF. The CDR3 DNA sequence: TGTGCCAGTAGTATGAAAACAGGGGCATACTACGAGCAGTACTTC.

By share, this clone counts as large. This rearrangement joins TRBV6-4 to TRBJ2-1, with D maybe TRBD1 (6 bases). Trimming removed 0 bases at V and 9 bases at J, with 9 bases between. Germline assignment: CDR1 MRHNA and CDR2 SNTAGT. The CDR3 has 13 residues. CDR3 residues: CASSDSQGTEQFF. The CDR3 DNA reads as TGTGCCAGCAGTGACTCCCAGGGGACTGAGCAGTTCTTC.

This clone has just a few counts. The CDR3, as DNA: TGTGCCAGCAGGGACTGGACCTATGGCTACACCTTC. It codes for CASRDWTYGYTF. The chain has TRBV28 and TRBJ1-2; D is unclear. V lost 6 bases to trimming and J lost 4 bases, with 9 bases between them. The CDR3 contains 12 residues. Germline CDR1 is MDHEN and CDR2 is SYDVKM.

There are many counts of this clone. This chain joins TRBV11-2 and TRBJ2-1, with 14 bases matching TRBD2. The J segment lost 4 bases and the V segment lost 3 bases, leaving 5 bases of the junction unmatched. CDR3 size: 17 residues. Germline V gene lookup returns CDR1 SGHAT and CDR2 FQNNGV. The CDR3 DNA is TGTGCCAGCAGCTTTGGACTAGCGGGAGGAACGTACAATGAGCAGTTCTTC. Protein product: CASSFGLAGGTYNEQFF.

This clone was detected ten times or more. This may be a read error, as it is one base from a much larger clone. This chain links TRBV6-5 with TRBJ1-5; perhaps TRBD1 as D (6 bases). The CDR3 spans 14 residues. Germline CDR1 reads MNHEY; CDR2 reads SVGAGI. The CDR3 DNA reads TGTGCCAGCAGCTACAGGGCCGGCAATCAGCCCCAACATTTT. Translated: CASSYRAGNQPQHF.